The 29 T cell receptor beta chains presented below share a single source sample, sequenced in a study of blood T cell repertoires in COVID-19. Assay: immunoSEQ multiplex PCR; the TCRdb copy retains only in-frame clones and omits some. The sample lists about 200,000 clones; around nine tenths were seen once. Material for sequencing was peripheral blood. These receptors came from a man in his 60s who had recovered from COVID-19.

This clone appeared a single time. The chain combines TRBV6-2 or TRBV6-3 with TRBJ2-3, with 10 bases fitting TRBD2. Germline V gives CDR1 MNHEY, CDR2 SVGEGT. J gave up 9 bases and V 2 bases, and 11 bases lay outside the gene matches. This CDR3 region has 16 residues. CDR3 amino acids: CASSYRIAGGAGTQYF. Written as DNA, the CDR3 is TGTGCCAGCAGTTACAGGATAGCGGGGGGTGCAGGAACGCAGTATTTT.

CDR3 in amino acids: CASSSRPTPQSSNEQFF. CDR3 in DNA: TGTGCCAGTAGTTCCCGCCCGACACCTCAATCTTCTAATGAGCAGTTCTTC. J is TRBJ2-1 and V is TRBV19; D ambiguous. CDR1 and CDR2 from the germline V gene are LNHDA and SQIVND (reference sequence). V shed 5 bases and J shed 7 bases, with 24 bases lying between them. This CDR3 contains 17 residues. The whole variable domain, filled in from reference TRBV19 and TRBJ2-1, reads DGGITQSPKYLFRKEGQNVTLSCEQNLNHDAMYWYRQDPGQGLRLIYYSQIVNDFQKGDIAEGYSVSREKKESFPLTVTSAQKNPTAFYLCASSSRPTPQSSNEQFFGPGTRLTVL.

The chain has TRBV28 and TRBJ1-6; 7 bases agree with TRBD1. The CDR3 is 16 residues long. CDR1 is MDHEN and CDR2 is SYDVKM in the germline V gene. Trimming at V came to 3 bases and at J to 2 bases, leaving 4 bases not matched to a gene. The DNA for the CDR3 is TGTGCCAGCAGTTTCCCTCAGGGGGCCTATAATTCACCCCTCCACTTT. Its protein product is CASSFPQGAYNSPLHF. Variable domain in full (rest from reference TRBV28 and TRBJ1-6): DVKVTQSSRYLVKRTGEKVFLECVQDMDHENMFWYRQDPGLGLRLIYFSYDVKMKEKGDIPEGYSVSREKKERFSLILESASTNQTSMYLCASSFPQGAYNSPLHFGNGTRLTVT.

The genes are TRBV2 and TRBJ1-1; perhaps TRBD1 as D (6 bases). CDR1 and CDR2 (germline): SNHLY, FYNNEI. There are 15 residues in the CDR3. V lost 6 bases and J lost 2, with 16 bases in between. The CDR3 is CASSYTGGENTEAFF. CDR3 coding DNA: TGTGCCAGCAGCTACACTGGGGGCGAAAACACTGAAGCTTTCTTT.

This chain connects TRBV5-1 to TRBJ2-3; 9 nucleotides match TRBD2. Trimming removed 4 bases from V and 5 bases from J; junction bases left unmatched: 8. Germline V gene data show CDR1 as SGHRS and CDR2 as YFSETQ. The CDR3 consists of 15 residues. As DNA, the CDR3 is TGCGCCAGCAGCCCTAGCGGGGTCGCGGGAGATACGCAGTATTTT. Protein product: CASSPSGVAGDTQYF.

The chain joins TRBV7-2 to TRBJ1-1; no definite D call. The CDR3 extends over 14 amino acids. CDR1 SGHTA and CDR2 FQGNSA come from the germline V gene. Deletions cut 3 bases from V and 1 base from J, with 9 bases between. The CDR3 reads CASSFNRGNTEAFF. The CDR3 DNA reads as TGTGCCAGCAGCTTTAATCGGGGGAACACTGAAGCTTTCTTT.

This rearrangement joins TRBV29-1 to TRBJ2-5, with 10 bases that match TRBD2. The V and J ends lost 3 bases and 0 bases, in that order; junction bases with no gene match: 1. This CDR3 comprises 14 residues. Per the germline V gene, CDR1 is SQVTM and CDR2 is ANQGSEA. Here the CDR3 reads CSVELAGDQETQYF. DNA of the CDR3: TGCAGCGTTGAGCTAGCGGGGGACCAAGAGACCCAGTACTTC. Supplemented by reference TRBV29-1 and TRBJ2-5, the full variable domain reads SAVISQKPSRDICQRGTSLTIQCQVDSQVTMMFWYRQQPGQSLTLIATANQGSEATYESGFVIDKFPISRPNLTFSTLTVSNMSPEDSSIYLCSVELAGDQETQYFGPGTRLLVL.

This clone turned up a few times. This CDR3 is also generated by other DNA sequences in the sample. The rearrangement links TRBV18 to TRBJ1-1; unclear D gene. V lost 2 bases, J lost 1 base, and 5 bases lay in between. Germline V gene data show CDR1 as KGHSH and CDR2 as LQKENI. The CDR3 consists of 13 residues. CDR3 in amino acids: CASSPGQNTEAFF. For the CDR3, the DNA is TGTGCCAGCTCACCAGGGCAGAACACTGAAGCTTTCTTT. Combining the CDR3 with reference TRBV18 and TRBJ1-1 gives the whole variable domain NAGVMQNPRHLVRRRGQEARLRCSPMKGHSHVYWYRQLPEEGLKFMVYLQKENIIDESGMPKERFSAEFPKEGPSILRIQQVVRGDSAAYFCASSPGQNTEAFFGQGTRLTVV.

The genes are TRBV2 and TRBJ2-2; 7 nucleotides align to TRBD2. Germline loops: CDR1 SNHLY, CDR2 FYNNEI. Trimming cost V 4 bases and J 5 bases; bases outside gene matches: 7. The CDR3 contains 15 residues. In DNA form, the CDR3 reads TGTGCCAGCAGTGGTTCCTGGCGGGGGACCGGGGAGCTGTTTTTT. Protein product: CASSGSWRGTGELFF.

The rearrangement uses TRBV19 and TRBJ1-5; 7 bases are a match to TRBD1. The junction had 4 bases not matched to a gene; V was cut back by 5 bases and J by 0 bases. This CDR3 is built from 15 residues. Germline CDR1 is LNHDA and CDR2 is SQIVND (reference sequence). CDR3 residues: CASSAGGGSNQPQHF. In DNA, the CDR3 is TGTGCCAGTAGTGCAGGGGGAGGTAGCAATCAGCCCCAGCATTTT. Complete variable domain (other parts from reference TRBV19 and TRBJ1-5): DGGITQSPKYLFRKEGQNVTLSCEQNLNHDAMYWYRQDPGQGLRLIYYSQIVNDFQKGDIAEGYSVSREKKESFPLTVTSAQKNPTAFYLCASSAGGGSNQPQHFGDGTRLSIL.

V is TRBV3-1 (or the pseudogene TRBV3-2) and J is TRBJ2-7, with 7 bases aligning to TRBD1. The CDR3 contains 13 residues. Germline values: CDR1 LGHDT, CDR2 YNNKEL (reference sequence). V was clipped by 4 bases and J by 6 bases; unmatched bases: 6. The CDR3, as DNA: TGTGCCAGCAGCCCCAGGACAGGCGGCGAGCAGTACTTC. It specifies CASSPRTGGEQYF.

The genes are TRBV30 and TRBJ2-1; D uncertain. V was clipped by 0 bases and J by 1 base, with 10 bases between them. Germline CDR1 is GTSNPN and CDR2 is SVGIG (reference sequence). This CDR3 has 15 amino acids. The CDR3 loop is CAWSVGQSSYNEQFF. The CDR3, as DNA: TGTGCCTGGAGTGTTGGTCAGTCTTCCTACAATGAGCAGTTCTTC.

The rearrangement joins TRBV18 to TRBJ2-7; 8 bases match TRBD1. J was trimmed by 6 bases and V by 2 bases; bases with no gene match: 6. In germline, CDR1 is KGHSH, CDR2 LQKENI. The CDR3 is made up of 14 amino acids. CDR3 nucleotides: TGTGCCAGCTCACCAGGACCAGGGGGCGGCGAGCAGTACTTC. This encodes CASSPGPGGGEQYF.

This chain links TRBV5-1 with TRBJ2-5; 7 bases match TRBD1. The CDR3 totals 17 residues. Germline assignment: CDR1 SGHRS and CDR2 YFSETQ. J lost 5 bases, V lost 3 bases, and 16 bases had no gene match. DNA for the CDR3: TGCGCCAGCAGCTCAGACAGGGATCTCGGTGTAAGGGAGACCCAGTACTTC. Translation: CASSSDRDLGVRETQYF.

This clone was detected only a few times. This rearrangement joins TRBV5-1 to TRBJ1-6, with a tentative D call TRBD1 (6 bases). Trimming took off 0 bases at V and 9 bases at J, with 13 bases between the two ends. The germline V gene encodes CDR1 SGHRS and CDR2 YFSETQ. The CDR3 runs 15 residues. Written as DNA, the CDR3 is TGCGCCAGCAGCTTGGACGCCAGGGGTACTTCACCCCTCCACTTT. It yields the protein CASSLDARGTSPLHF.

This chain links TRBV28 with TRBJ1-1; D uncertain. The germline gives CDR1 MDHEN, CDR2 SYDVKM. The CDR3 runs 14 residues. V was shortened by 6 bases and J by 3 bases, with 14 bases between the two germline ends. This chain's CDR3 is CASRLQRIDTEAFF. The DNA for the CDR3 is TGTGCCAGCAGACTCCAGAGGATAGACACTGAAGCTTTCTTT.

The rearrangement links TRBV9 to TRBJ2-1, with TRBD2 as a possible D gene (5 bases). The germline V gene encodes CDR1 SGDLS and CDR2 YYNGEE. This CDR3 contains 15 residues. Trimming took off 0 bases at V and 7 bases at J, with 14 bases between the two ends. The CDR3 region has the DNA TGTGCCAGCAGCGTAGAATTAGCGCCGAAAAATGAGCAGTTCTTC. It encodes CASSVELAPKNEQFF. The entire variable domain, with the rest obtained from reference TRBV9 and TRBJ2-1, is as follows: DSGVTQTPKHLITATGQRVTLRCSPRSGDLSVYWYQQSLDQGLQFLIQYYNGEERAKGNILERFSAQQFPDLHSELNLSSLELGDSALYFCASSVELAPKNEQFFGPGTRLTVL.

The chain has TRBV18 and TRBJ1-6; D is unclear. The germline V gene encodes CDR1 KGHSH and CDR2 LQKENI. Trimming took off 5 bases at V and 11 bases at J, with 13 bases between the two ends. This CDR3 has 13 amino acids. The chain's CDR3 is CASSSRIEAPLHF. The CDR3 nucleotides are TGTGCCAGCTCATCTCGGATTGAGGCACCCCTCCACTTT. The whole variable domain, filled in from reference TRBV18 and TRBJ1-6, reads NAGVMQNPRHLVRRRGQEARLRCSPMKGHSHVYWYRQLPEEGLKFMVYLQKENIIDESGMPKERFSAEFPKEGPSILRIQQVVRGDSAAYFCASSSRIEAPLHFGNGTRLTVT.

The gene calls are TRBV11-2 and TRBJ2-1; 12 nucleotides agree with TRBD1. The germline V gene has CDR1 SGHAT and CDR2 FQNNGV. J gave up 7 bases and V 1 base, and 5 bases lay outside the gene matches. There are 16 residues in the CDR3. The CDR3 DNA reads TGTGCCAGCAGCTTAGGTGGGGACAGGGGGCGGAATGAGCAGTTCTTC. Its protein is CASSLGGDRGRNEQFF.

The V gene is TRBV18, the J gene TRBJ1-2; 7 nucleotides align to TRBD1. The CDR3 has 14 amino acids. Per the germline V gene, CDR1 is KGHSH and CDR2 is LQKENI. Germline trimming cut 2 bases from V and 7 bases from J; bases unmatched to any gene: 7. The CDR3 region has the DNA TGTGCCAGCTCACCATCCGGGACAGCCCTTGGCTACACCTTC. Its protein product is CASSPSGTALGYTF.

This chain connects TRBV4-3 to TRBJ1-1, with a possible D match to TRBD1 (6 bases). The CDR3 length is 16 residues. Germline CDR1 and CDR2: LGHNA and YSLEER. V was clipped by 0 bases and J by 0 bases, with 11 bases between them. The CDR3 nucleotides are TGCGCCAGCAGCCAAGATCCACAGGGTCTGAACACTGAAGCTTTCTTT. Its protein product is CASSQDPQGLNTEAFF.

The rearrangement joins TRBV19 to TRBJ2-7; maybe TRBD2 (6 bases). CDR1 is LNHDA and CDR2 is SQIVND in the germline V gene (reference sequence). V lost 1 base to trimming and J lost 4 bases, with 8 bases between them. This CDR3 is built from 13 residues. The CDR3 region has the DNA TGTGCCAGTAGTATAGTCGGAGGGTACGAGCAGTACTTC. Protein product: CASSIVGGYEQYF.

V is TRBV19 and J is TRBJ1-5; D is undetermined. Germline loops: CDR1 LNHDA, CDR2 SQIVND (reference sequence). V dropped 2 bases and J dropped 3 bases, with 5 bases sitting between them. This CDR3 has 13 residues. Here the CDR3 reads CASSISHNQPQHF. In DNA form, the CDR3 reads TGTGCCAGTAGTATATCACACAATCAGCCCCAGCATTTT.

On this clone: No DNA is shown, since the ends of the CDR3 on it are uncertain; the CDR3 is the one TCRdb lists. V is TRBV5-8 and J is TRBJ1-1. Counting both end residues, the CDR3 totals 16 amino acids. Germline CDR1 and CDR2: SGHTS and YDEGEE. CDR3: CASSLGQFFGVTEAFF.

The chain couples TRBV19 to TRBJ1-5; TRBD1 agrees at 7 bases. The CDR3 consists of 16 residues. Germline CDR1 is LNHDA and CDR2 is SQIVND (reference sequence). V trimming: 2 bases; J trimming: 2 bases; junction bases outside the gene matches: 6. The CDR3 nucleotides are TGTGCCAGTAGTATAACCGGACAGGAGCGCAATCAGCCCCAGCATTTT. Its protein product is CASSITGQERNQPQHF.

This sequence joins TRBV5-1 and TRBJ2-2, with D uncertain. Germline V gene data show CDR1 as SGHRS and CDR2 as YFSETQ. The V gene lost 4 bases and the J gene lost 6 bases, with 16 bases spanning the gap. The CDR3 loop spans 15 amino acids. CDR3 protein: CASSPRLVKAGELFF. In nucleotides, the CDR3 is TGCGCCAGCAGCCCTAGGTTGGTGAAAGCCGGGGAGCTGTTTTTT.

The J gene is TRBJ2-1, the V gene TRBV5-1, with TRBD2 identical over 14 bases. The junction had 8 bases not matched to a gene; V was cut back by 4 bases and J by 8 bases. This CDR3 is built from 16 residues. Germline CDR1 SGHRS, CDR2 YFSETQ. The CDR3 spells CASSRQGTSGGDEQFF. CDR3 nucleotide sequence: TGCGCCAGCAGCCGCCAGGGGACTAGCGGGGGCGATGAGCAGTTCTTC.

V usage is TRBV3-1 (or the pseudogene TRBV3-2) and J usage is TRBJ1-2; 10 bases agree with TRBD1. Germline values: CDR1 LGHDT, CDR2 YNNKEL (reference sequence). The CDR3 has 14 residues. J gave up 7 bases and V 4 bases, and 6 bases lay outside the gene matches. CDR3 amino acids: CASSRGQGMVGYTF. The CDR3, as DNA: TGTGCCAGCAGCCGGGGACAGGGGATGGTTGGCTACACCTTC.

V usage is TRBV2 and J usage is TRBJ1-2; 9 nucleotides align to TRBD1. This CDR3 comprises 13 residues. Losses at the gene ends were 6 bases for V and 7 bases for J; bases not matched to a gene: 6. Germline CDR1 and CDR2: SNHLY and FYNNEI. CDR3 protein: CASRSRTGVGYTF. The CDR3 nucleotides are TGTGCCAGCAGGTCCCGGACAGGGGTTGGCTACACCTTC. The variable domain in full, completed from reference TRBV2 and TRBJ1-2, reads EPEVTQTPSHQVTQMGQEVILRCVPISNHLYFYWYRQILGQKVEFLVSFYNNEISEKSEIFDDQFSVERPDGSNFTLKIRSTKLEDSAMYFCASRSRTGVGYTFGSGTRLTVV.